The TCR beta chain under discussion was sequenced for a study of T-cell memory formation after mild COVID-19. The CDR3 sequence is 17 residues long. J was trimmed by 0 bases and V by 2 bases; bases with no gene match: 8. Germline V CDR1 and CDR2: LGHNA, YNFKEQ. In TCRdb, the 5' RACE reads were re-called with MiXCR into one record per CDR3 protein. The profile shows around 510,000 distinct CDR3 sequences, about 22% of them singletons. The source of this sequence is an adult woman who had mild COVID-19 (a few samples of this study predate the infection). Cell type and time point are not known. J is TRBJ1-1 and V is TRBV4-2; 8 bases fit TRBD1. Specimen: PBMCs or a T cell subset sorted from them (not recorded which). The CDR3 nucleotides read TGTGCCAGCAGCCAACGGACAGGGTGGGGAATGAACACTGAAGCTTTCTTT. Its translation is CASSQRTGWGMNTEAFF.